These T cell receptor beta chains were read from a single sample in a study of blood T cell repertoires in COVID-19. This table comes from immunoSEQ multiplex PCR, and its TCRdb copy is limited to in-frame clones, with some not included. Of some 74,000 clones listed, around 80% are singletons. What was sequenced was peripheral blood. The source is a woman of 80 years or more with active or convalescent COVID-19. The CDR3 runs from the conserved cysteine through the conserved F or W. D genes are given only for firm matches. Clone size is shown for a subset of rows, as once, few, many or a class of expanded clone.

d_gene	abundance	v_gene	j_gene	CDR3nt	CDR3aa
NA	NA	TRBV18	TRBJ1-6	TGTGCCAGCTCACCTACCACAGGACAGATAAATTCACCCCTCCACTTT	CASSPTTGQINSPLHF
TRBD1	NA	TRBV7-2	TRBJ1-6	TGTGCCAGCAGCCGGACAGGGGGTTGGGATTCACCCCTCCACTTT	CASSRTGGWDSPLHF
NA	NA	TRBV7-3	TRBJ2-5	TGTGCCAGCAGCCTATATGGTATCCGGGAGACCCAGTACTTC	CASSLYGIRETQYF
TRBD1	NA	TRBV7-2	TRBJ2-7	TGTGCCAGCAGCTTCGGACAGGGTTTTTACGAGCAGTACTTC	CASSFGQGFYEQYF
NA	NA	TRBV28	TRBJ2-4	TGTGCCAGCAGTTCCTCACGGACAGTAAACATTCAGTACTTC	CASSSSRTVNIQYF
NA	NA	TRBV6-5	TRBJ1-1	TGTGCCAGCAGTTTCGACAGGTACACTGAAGCTTTCTTT	CASSFDRYTEAFF
NA	NA	TRBV3-1/TRBV3-2	TRBJ1-1	TGTGCCAGCAGCCAAGGCGCGCCGGGAGACGGCACTGAAGCTTTCTTT	CASSQGAPGDGTEAFF
TRBD2	NA	TRBV9	TRBJ2-3	TGTGCCAGCGGGCGGGGGGCTAGCACAGATACGCAGTATTTT	CASGRGASTDTQYF
TRBD2	NA	TRBV6-2/TRBV6-3	TRBJ2-1	TGTGCCAGCAGTTACTCGGCGGGGGGGCAGAATGAGCAGTTCTTC	CASSYSAGGQNEQFF
NA	once	TRBV10-1	TRBJ1-3	TGCGCCAGCAGACCAAGTCAGTCTGGAAACACCATATATTTT	CASRPSQSGNTIYF
TRBD1	NA	TRBV28	TRBJ1-1	TGTGCCAGCACCACCGGACAGGGCACTGAAGCTTTCTTT	CASTTGQGTEAFF
NA	NA	TRBV19	TRBJ1-2	TGTGCCAGTAGTATAGGATCGTACGGCTATGGCTACACCTTC	CASSIGSYGYGYTF
TRBD1	NA	TRBV18	TRBJ2-6	TGTGCCAGCTCGGATTACAGGGGGGACGGGGCCAACGTCCTGACTTTC	CASSDYRGDGANVLTF
NA	NA	TRBV5-5	TRBJ1-2	TGTGCCAGCAGCTTGGAACAGGTCCCCGTTGGCTACACCTTC	CASSLEQVPVGYTF
TRBD1	NA	TRBV9	TRBJ2-5	TGTGCCAGCAGCGTATCCGGGACAGGGACCCAAGAGACCCAGTACTTC	CASSVSGTGTQETQYF
NA	few	TRBV4-3	TRBJ2-5	TGCGCCAGCAGCCAAGACAGGGGTCAACAAGAGACCCAGTACTTC	CASSQDRGQQETQYF
NA	NA	TRBV12-5	TRBJ1-3	TGTGCTAGTGGTTTGGGACAGGTCTCTGGAAACACCATATATTTT	CASGLGQVSGNTIYF
TRBD2	NA	TRBV6-2/TRBV6-3	TRBJ2-1	TGTGCCAGCAGTAGGGGACTAAGCCCCTACAATGAGCAGTTCTTC	CASSRGLSPYNEQFF
TRBD1	NA	TRBV28	TRBJ1-2	TGTGCCAGCAGCTTCTCCTCAGGGGGCGCTTCCCCCACCTTC	CASSFSSGGASPTF
TRBD1	NA	TRBV27	TRBJ2-1	TGTGCCAGCAGTCCCGGGACAGGGTATAACAATGAGCAGTTCTTC	CASSPGTGYNNEQFF
NA	NA	TRBV11-3	TRBJ1-2	TGTGCCAGCAGCCAGGACAGTTCCTATGGCTACACCTTC	CASSQDSSYGYTF
NA	NA	TRBV7-2	TRBJ1-1	TGTGCCAGCAGCCGTTCCTTGCAGATGAACACTGAAGCTTTCTTT	CASSRSLQMNTEAFF
NA	NA	TRBV27	TRBJ1-1	TGTGCCAGCAGTGCTTGGGACACCCAAAAAACCACTGAAGCTTTCTTT	CASSAWDTQKTTEAFF
TRBD2	once	TRBV6-2/TRBV6-3	TRBJ2-3	TGTGCCAGCAGTTACGGGAGCGGGGCCACAGATACGCAGTATTTT	CASSYGSGATDTQYF
TRBD2	NA	TRBV3-1/TRBV3-2	TRBJ2-4	TGTGCCAGCAGCGAAACTAGCGGAAGCAAAAACATTCAGTACTTC	CASSETSGSKNIQYF
TRBD1	few	TRBV7-2	TRBJ2-1	TGTGCCAGCAGCTCGGGACAGCTGACTCTTTACAATGAGCAGTTCTTC	CASSSGQLTLYNEQFF
TRBD1	NA	TRBV11-3	TRBJ2-3	TGTGCCAGCAGCCGTGGGACAGCAGATACGCAGTATTTT	CASSRGTADTQYF
TRBD1	NA	TRBV5-1	TRBJ1-1	TGCGCCAGCAGCTTGGACGGACAGGGGAACACTGAAGCTTTCTTT	CASSLDGQGNTEAFF
NA	NA	TRBV2	TRBJ1-6	TGTGCCAGCAGTGAAGCGTGGGCTTCCTCACCCCTCCACTTT	CASSEAWASSPLHF
TRBD1	NA	TRBV18	TRBJ1-1	TGTGCCAGCTCACCTCAGACAGGGATGTTGAACACTGAAGCTTTCTTT	CASSPQTGMLNTEAFF
TRBD1	NA	TRBV19	TRBJ2-3	TGTGCCAGTAGTGGCTGGGGACAGGAGATCACAGATACGCAGTATTTT	CASSGWGQEITDTQYF
TRBD2	NA	TRBV5-1	TRBJ2-2	TGCGCCAGCAGTTCCGGGACTAGCGTCACCGGGGAGCTGTTTTTT	CASSSGTSVTGELFF
NA	few	TRBV6-7	TRBJ2-7	TGTGCCAGCAGTTATCGGGACTTCCCAGACATCGAACCCTACGAGCAGTACTTC	CASSYRDFPDIEPYEQYF
NA	NA	TRBV14	TRBJ2-1	TGTGCCAGCAGCCGTAGGACAGATTACAATGAGCAGTTCTTC	CASSRRTDYNEQFF
NA	NA	TRBV7-9	TRBJ2-7	TGTGCCAGCAGCCCGGGGTGGGGGGACGAGCAGTACTTC	CASSPGWGDEQYF
NA	NA	TRBV7-3	TRBJ2-2	TGTGCCAGCAGCTTCGCGCGGGGAGGCACCGGGGAGCTGTTTTTT	CASSFARGGTGELFF
TRBD1	NA	TRBV7-9	TRBJ1-2	TGTGCCAGCAGTTCATTACACTCCCAGGGGGCCTGGTATGGCTACACCTTC	CASSSLHSQGAWYGYTF
TRBD1	NA	TRBV27	TRBJ2-7	TGTGCCAGCAGTTTATCCAATCTTGGTCAACCGGGACAGGGGGACTACGAGCAGTACTTC	CASSLSNLGQPGQGDYEQYF
TRBD1	NA	TRBV7-9	TRBJ1-1	TGTGCCAGCAGCACCCCGGGACAGGGTGTCGGGGCTTTCTTT	CASSTPGQGVGAFF
NA	NA	TRBV11-1	TRBJ2-5	TGTGCCAGCAGCTTAGGTGGGGACACATGGGAGACCCAGTACTTC	CASSLGGDTWETQYF
NA	NA	TRBV5-1	TRBJ1-3	TGCGCCAGCAGCTACCAGGGCAGCTCGGGAAACACCATATATTTT	CASSYQGSSGNTIYF
TRBD2	NA	TRBV6-2/TRBV6-3	TRBJ2-7	TGTGCCAGCAGCCAGGGACTAGCGGGACTAACTACCTACGAGCAGTACTTC	CASSQGLAGLTTYEQYF
NA	NA	TRBV12-3/TRBV12-4	TRBJ2-5	TGTGCCAGCAGTTTAGAGGGGGTAGAGACCCAGTACTTC	CASSLEGVETQYF
NA	NA	TRBV5-6	TRBJ2-7	TGTGCCAGCAGCTTGTTGCCAGGGGGAGGACAAGGCGTGCAGTACTTC	CASSLLPGGGQGVQYF
NA	NA	TRBV9	TRBJ2-1	TGTGCCAGCAGCGTAGTAGGGACAACCAAGGAGCAGTTCTTC	CASSVVGTTKEQFF
TRBD1	many	TRBV7-2	TRBJ2-7	TGTGCCAGCAGCTTACCGACAGGGGGCTCCTACGAGCAGTACTTC	CASSLPTGGSYEQYF
NA	NA	TRBV5-1	TRBJ1-1	TGCGCCAGCAGCTTTTCGTTAGTGGGGGCGGCCAGACAAAACACTGAAGCTTTCTTT	CASSFSLVGAARQNTEAFF
NA	NA	TRBV4-2	TRBJ1-4	TGTGCCAGCAGCCAAGATCCCCAGGCAGCCGCAACTAATGAAAAACTGTTTTTT	CASSQDPQAAATNEKLFF
TRBD2	few	TRBV2	TRBJ2-2	TGCGCCAGCACCCGGGCCGGGGGGGGCGGGGACACCGGGGAGCTGTTTTTT	CASTRAGGGGDTGELFF
NA	NA	TRBV6-6	TRBJ1-2	TGTGCCAGCACCCAACGCGGGCGAGAGGGCTATGGCTACACCTTC	CASTQRGREGYGYTF
NA	NA	TRBV9	TRBJ2-6	TGTGCCAGCAGCGTTCTCGGCGGTAGCTCTGGGGCCAACGTCCTGACTTTC	CASSVLGGSSGANVLTF
TRBD2	once	TRBV11-2	TRBJ2-1	TGTGCCAGCAGCTTAGTAGCGGGAAGGGATGAGCAGTTCTTC	CASSLVAGRDEQFF
TRBD1	NA	TRBV28	TRBJ2-2	TGTGCCAGCAGTTTACCGGGACAGGGGGCTGGCGGGGAGCTGTTTTTT	CASSLPGQGAGGELFF
NA	NA	TRBV6-5	TRBJ1-2	TGTGCCAGCAGGAAACAGGGAGTCGACTATGGCTACACCTTC	CASRKQGVDYGYTF
NA	NA	TRBV4-3	TRBJ2-1	TGCGCCAGCAGCCAACTACCTATCGGGCCTAGCCCCACTGAGCAGTTCTTC	CASSQLPIGPSPTEQFF
TRBD2	NA	TRBV19	TRBJ2-3	TGTGCCAGTAGTTGGCCCAGCGGGAGCTCAGATACGCAGTATTTT	CASSWPSGSSDTQYF
NA	NA	TRBV18	TRBJ1-1	TGTGCCAGCTCGGACAGCAGAAACACTGAAGCTTTCTTT	CASSDSRNTEAFF